Presented here are 9 T cell receptor beta chains from one specimen sequenced in a study of T cells of healthy individuals. TCRdb independently ran MiXCR on the 5' RACE reads; one entry per CDR3 protein. The sample consists of 65,000 to 90,000 distinct CDR3 sequences, 5% of them appearing once. The receptors derive from a female donor in good health.

The chain links TRBV6-2 or TRBV6-3 to TRBJ2-1; 14 positions agree with TRBD2. The CDR3 runs 15 residues. Germline V gives CDR1 MNHEY, CDR2 SVGEGT. Trimming took 7 bases from V and 9 from J; bases not matched to a gene: 8. The chain's CDR3 is CASTPTSGRGSEQFF. The CDR3 DNA reads TGTGCCAGCACCCCGACTAGCGGGAGGGGTAGTGAGCAGTTCTTC.

This clonotype was observed at least ten times. The CDR3 here is CASSVINPRDEQFF. Written as DNA, the CDR3 is TGTGCCAGCAGCGTAATAAACCCAAGGGATGAGCAGTTCTTC. The chain couples TRBV11-2 to TRBJ2-1; D gene unclear. V was shortened by 5 bases and J by 8 bases, with 16 bases between the two germline ends. The germline CDR1 and CDR2 sequences are SGHAT and FQNNGV. CDR3 length equals 14 residues. Looking up the rest from reference TRBV11-2 and TRBJ2-1 gives the full variable domain: EAGVAQSPRYKIIEKRQSVAFWCNPISGHATLYWYQQILGQGPKLLIQFQNNGVVDDSQLPKDRFSAERLKGVDSTLKIQPAKLEDSAVYLCASSVINPRDEQFFGPGTRLTVL.

Many counts were recorded for this clonotype. The rearrangement uses TRBV24-1 and TRBJ2-2, with a possible D match to TRBD1 (5 bases). CDR1 KGHDR and CDR2 SFDVKD come from the germline V gene. With 9 bases removed from V and 0 bases from J, the gap between germline ends came to 10 bases. The CDR3 has 14 residues. The CDR3 DNA sequence: TGTGCCACCGGACACCCAACGAACACCGGGGAGCTGTTTTTT. This sequence encodes CATGHPTNTGELFF.

The genes are TRBV12-3 or TRBV12-4 and TRBJ2-5; perhaps TRBD2 as D (6 bases). V lost 0 bases and J lost 14, with 16 bases in between. The CDR3 is 13 amino acids. CDR3 loop: CASSLARGTLSYF. The CDR3 DNA sequence: TGTGCCAGCAGTTTAGCTCGGGGGACGCTTTCATACTTC.

This clonotype was detected many times. The chain employs TRBV7-2 and TRBJ2-7; D ambiguous. V lost 5 bases and J 7 bases, leaving 9 bases between the germline ends. The CDR3 is made up of 11 amino acids. Germline assignment: CDR1 SGHTA and CDR2 FQGNSA. CDR3 coding DNA: TGTGCCAGCAGCCTGGGGATGGAGCAGTACTTC. As protein: CASSLGMEQYF.

This clonotype was recorded a few times. CDR3 protein: CAWSSTGVSEKLFF. In DNA, the CDR3 is TGTGCCTGGAGTTCCACAGGAGTTAGCGAAAAACTGTTTTTT. The chain combines TRBV30 with TRBJ1-4; the D gene is possibly TRBD1 (5 bases). V was clipped by 2 bases and J by 8 bases, with 15 bases between them. This CDR3 contains 14 residues. Germline V gene data show CDR1 as GTSNPN and CDR2 as SVGIG (reference sequence).

There are many counts of this clonotype. The V and J genes are TRBV29-1 and TRBJ1-1, with D possibly matching TRBD1 (6 bases). The CDR3 totals 13 residues. Per germline, CDR1 SQVTM and CDR2 ANQGSEA. The V end lost 5 bases, the J end lost 5 bases, and 15 bases lay between the germline ends. The chain's CDR3 is CSVPREGGTEAFF. CDR3 DNA: TGCAGCGTTCCCCGGGAAGGGGGGACTGAAGCTTTCTTT. The full variable domain, in which reference TRBV29-1 and TRBJ1-1 provide the parts outside the CDR3, is SAVISQKPSRDICQRGTSLTIQCQVDSQVTMMFWYRQQPGQSLTLIATANQGSEATYESGFVIDKFPISRPNLTFSTLTVSNMSPEDSSIYLCSVPREGGTEAFFGQGTRLTVV.

This chain connects TRBV6-5 to TRBJ2-3; 12 nucleotides match TRBD2. V was pared by 8 bases and J by 5 bases, with 2 bases of the junction left unmatched. The CDR3 has 13 amino acids. The V gene's germline CDR1 is MNHEY and CDR2 SVGAGI. This CDR3 is CASGLAGLDTQYF. CDR3 nucleotide sequence: TGTGCCAGCGGACTAGCGGGATTAGATACGCAGTATTTT.

This clonotype occurred many times. The V and J genes are TRBV7-2 and TRBJ2-1; TRBD2 matches 10 bases. V lost 0 bases to trimming and J lost 4 bases; unmatched junction nucleotides: 6. Germline V gene lookup returns CDR1 SGHTA and CDR2 FQGNSA. The CDR3 totals 17 residues. The CDR3 is CASSLAGKRGGYNEQFF. CDR3 sequence (DNA): TGTGCCAGCAGCTTAGCCGGAAAGCGGGGGGGTTACAATGAGCAGTTCTTC.